What follows are 28 T cell receptor beta chains derived from one specimen sequenced in a study of a mutant IDH1 vaccine in newly diagnosed glioma. Their antigens are not known. Some clones are missing from TCRdb's copy, which holds only in-frame ones; the method was immunoSEQ multiplex PCR. The table lists around 100,000 clones, over 85% of them singletons, with roughly 0.74% in the top ten. Noted time point: week 47, end of study. Each dose of the vaccine consisted of 300 ug of mutant IDH1 20-mer peptide, with topical imiquimod. The material was PBMCs, obtained from a glioma patient whose treatment included an IDH1 peptide vaccine. These receptors were collected from a woman aged 45-59 years with glioma.

The chain employs TRBV4-2 and TRBJ2-5; D is ambiguous. CDR3 length equals 13 residues. Looked up from germline, CDR1 is LGHNA and CDR2 is YNFKEQ. The V end lost 4 bases, the J end lost 0 bases, and 6 bases lay between the germline ends. CDR3 region: CASSPDNQETQYF. The CDR3 region has the DNA TGTGCCAGCAGCCCAGACAACCAAGAGACCCAGTACTTC.

This chain joins TRBV15 and TRBJ1-1, with D unresolved. This CDR3 has 14 residues. The V and J ends lost 3 bases and 4 bases respectively, with 12 bases between them. CDR1 is LNHNV, CDR2 YYDKDF, per germline (reference sequence). CDR3 protein: CATSRVADATEAFF. CDR3 nucleotide sequence: TGTGCCACCAGCAGGGTCGCCGACGCCACTGAAGCTTTCTTT.

This clone was detected only a few times. Written as DNA, the CDR3 is TGCGCCAGCAGGGGGGCCGGGGAGCTGTTTTTT. It encodes CASRGAGELFF. The V gene is TRBV5-1, the J gene TRBJ2-2; possibly TRBD1 or TRBD2 for D (5 bases each). This CDR3 contains 11 residues. Trimming removed 5 bases from V and 6 bases from J, with 5 bases in between. Germline assignment: CDR1 SGHRS and CDR2 YFSETQ.

The chain is built from TRBV4-1 and TRBJ2-7, with D possibly called TRBD1 or TRBD2 (5 bases each). Trimming stripped 6 bases from V and 6 bases from J, with 24 bases between. The CDR3 length is 16 residues. The germline V gene has CDR1 MGHRA and CDR2 YSYEKL. The CDR3 protein is CASSRTTRGEQGEQYF. Here the CDR3 DNA reads TGCGCCAGCAGTCGAACGACGAGGGGAGAGCAAGGCGAGCAGTACTTC.

The chain has TRBV2 and TRBJ1-1; D might be TRBD1 (5 bases). The germline gives CDR1 SNHLY, CDR2 FYNNEI. CDR3 length equals 12 residues. With 6 bases removed from V and 8 bases from J, the gap between germline ends came to 13 bases. CDR3 amino acids: CASSDMGGEAFF. The CDR3, as DNA: TGTGCCAGCAGCGACATGGGGGGGGAAGCTTTCTTT. The variable domain in full, with the rest retrieved from reference TRBV2 and TRBJ1-1, is EPEVTQTPSHQVTQMGQEVILRCVPISNHLYFYWYRQILGQKVEFLVSFYNNEISEKSEIFDDQFSVERPDGSNFTLKIRSTKLEDSAMYFCASSDMGGEAFFGQGTRLTVV.

This rearrangement joins TRBV5-6 to TRBJ2-5, with a tentative D call TRBD1 (5 bases). The germline CDR1 and CDR2 sequences are SGHDT and YYEEEE. CDR3 length equals 14 residues. V shed 1 base and J shed 1 base, with 8 bases lying between them. The CDR3 nucleotides read TGTGCCAGCAGCTTGAGGCAGGGCCAAGAGACCCAGTACTTC. It is translated as CASSLRQGQETQYF.

The V and J genes are TRBV9 and TRBJ1-1; D unresolved. CDR1 SGDLS and CDR2 YYNGEE come from the germline V gene. V lost 4 bases, J lost 1 base, and 8 bases lay in between. This CDR3 has 13 residues. The CDR3 sequence: CASSITANTEAFF. As DNA, the CDR3 is TGTGCCAGCAGCATAACAGCGAACACTGAAGCTTTCTTT.

The CDR3 loop reads CASSRPARSGANVLTF. The CDR3 nucleotides are TGTGCCAGCAGTCGGCCCGCCCGCTCTGGGGCCAACGTCCTGACTTTC. This chain joins TRBV2 and TRBJ2-6; D gene uncertain. The V end was cut by 5 bases, the J end by 0 bases, with 11 bases between. Germline V gene sequence: CDR1 SNHLY, CDR2 FYNNEI. The CDR3 has 16 amino acids.

The chain recombines TRBV28 with TRBJ1-3; TRBD1 matches 8 bases. The CDR3 extends over 14 amino acids. V lost 5 bases, J lost 4 bases, and 4 bases stayed unmatched. Per germline, CDR1 MDHEN and CDR2 SYDVKM. CDR3 sequence reads: CASSTGGGGNTIYF. The DNA of the CDR3 is TGTGCCAGCAGTACAGGGGGAGGGGGAAACACCATATATTTT.

The genes are TRBV2 and TRBJ1-1; the D gene is possibly TRBD1 (6 bases). From germline, CDR1 is SNHLY and CDR2 FYNNEI. The V gene lost 7 bases and the J gene lost 4 bases, with 28 bases spanning the gap. This CDR3 region has 18 residues. CDR3 in amino acids: CASIAGPGDISYGTEAFF. CDR3 sequence (DNA): TGTGCCAGCATCGCGGGGCCAGGGGACATTTCTTATGGCACTGAAGCTTTCTTT. The full variable domain, its missing parts supplied by reference TRBV2 and TRBJ1-1, is EPEVTQTPSHQVTQMGQEVILRCVPISNHLYFYWYRQILGQKVEFLVSFYNNEISEKSEIFDDQFSVERPDGSNFTLKIRSTKLEDSAMYFCASIAGPGDISYGTEAFFGQGTRLTVV.

The chain couples TRBV6-1 to TRBJ1-1; D ambiguous. This CDR3 contains 15 residues. With 1 base removed from V and 0 bases from J, the gap between germline ends came to 9 bases. Germline CDR1 reads MNHNS; CDR2 reads SASEGT. CDR3 DNA sequence: TGTGCCAGCAGTGAAGTTCTCGGGGTGAACACTGAAGCTTTCTTT. Translating gives CASSEVLGVNTEAFF.

The CDR3: CASSLLWGQGSHEQYF. CDR3 nucleotides: TGTGCCAGCAGCTTACTCTGGGGACAGGGTAGCCACGAGCAGTACTTC. The genes are TRBV11-2 and TRBJ2-7, with 9 bases identical to TRBD1. CDR3 size: 16 residues. Germline loops: CDR1 SGHAT, CDR2 FQNNGV. V dropped 2 bases and J dropped 5; count of bases not matched to a gene: 10.

This clone was picked up one time. The rearrangement joins TRBV28 to TRBJ2-7; tentatively, D is TRBD2 (6 bases). V was cut by 9 bases and J by 2 bases, with 8 bases left in between. Per germline, CDR1 MDHEN and CDR2 SYDVKM. This CDR3 has 11 residues. The CDR3 reads CASSGTYEQYF. The CDR3 region has the DNA TGTGCCAGTAGCGGTACCTACGAGCAGTACTTC.

The chain carries TRBV30 and TRBJ1-5; D remains ambiguous. There are 14 residues in the CDR3. The germline CDR1 and CDR2 sequences are GTSNPN and SVGIG (reference sequence). V lost 1 base and J 0 bases, leaving 7 bases between the germline ends. The CDR3 loop is CAWSALDSNQPQHF. The CDR3, as DNA: TGTGCCTGGAGTGCTTTGGATAGCAATCAGCCCCAGCATTTT.

The rearrangement joins TRBV28 to TRBJ2-2, with D maybe TRBD1 (6 bases). The CDR3 runs to 15 residues. The V gene's germline CDR1 is MDHEN and CDR2 SYDVKM. V was cut by 3 bases and J by 1 base, with 9 bases left in between. CDR3 amino acids: CASSFWTENTGELFF. DNA for the CDR3: TGTGCCAGCAGTTTCTGGACAGAGAACACCGGGGAGCTGTTTTTT.

This clone was picked up one time. The chain employs TRBV6-1 and TRBJ1-1, with 8 bases lining up with TRBD1. V was clipped by 7 bases and J by 9 bases; unmatched bases: 13. Germline V gives CDR1 MNHNS, CDR2 SASEGT. The CDR3 is 14 amino acids. CDR3 sequence: CASTLPGQVKQAFF. The DNA for the CDR3 is TGTGCCAGCACCTTACCGGGACAGGTTAAGCAAGCTTTCTTT.

By sample fraction, this clone is medium-sized (0.01 to 0.1%). The gene calls are TRBV7-9 and TRBJ2-2; D gene ambiguous. V was clipped by 5 bases and J by 2 bases, with 12 bases between them. This CDR3 comprises 15 residues. Germline CDR1 is SEHNR and CDR2 is FQNEAQ (reference sequence). This chain's CDR3 is CASSPSRLNTGELFF. CDR3 nucleotides: TGTGCCAGCAGCCCCAGTAGGCTAAACACCGGGGAGCTGTTTTTT.

The V call is TRBV4-1, the J call TRBJ2-2; D unclear. The CDR3 is made up of 12 amino acids. Trimming cost V 3 bases and J 6 bases, with 5 bases left between them. Germline V gene lookup returns CDR1 MGHRA and CDR2 YSYEKL. CDR3 nucleotide sequence: TGCGCCAGCAGCCAGATCGCCGGGGAGCTGTTTTTT. This codes for CASSQIAGELFF.

The V gene is TRBV5-5, the J gene TRBJ2-3; D is perhaps TRBD2 (7 bases). Germline CDR1 is SGHKS and CDR2 is YYEKEE (reference sequence). The CDR3 spans 17 residues. Trimming removed 0 bases at V and 2 bases at J, with 16 bases between. The CDR3 DNA is TGTGCCAGCAGCTTGGTGGGGGGCGGGAGTTACACAGATACGCAGTATTTT. Its translation is CASSLVGGGSYTDTQYF.

This rearrangement joins TRBV29-1 to TRBJ2-7; no clear D gene. Trimming shortened V by 4 bases and J by 2 bases, and 9 bases separated the two germline ends. Germline V gene sequence: CDR1 SQVTM, CDR2 ANQGSEA. The CDR3 is made up of 12 amino acids. DNA of the CDR3: TGCAGCGTTGCACAGAGTGCCTACGAGCAGTACTTC. Translating it yields CSVAQSAYEQYF.

The chain links TRBV2 to TRBJ1-2, with D maybe TRBD1 (6 bases). Trimming left V 4 bases short and J 2 bases short, with 14 bases between. This CDR3 is 15 amino acids long. Germline V gives CDR1 SNHLY, CDR2 FYNNEI. As DNA, the CDR3 is TGTGCCAGCAGTGGGGTGCGGGGGGCCAACTATGGCTACACCTTC. It translates to CASSGVRGANYGYTF. The full variable domain, rest sourced from reference TRBV2 and TRBJ1-2, is EPEVTQTPSHQVTQMGQEVILRCVPISNHLYFYWYRQILGQKVEFLVSFYNNEISEKSEIFDDQFSVERPDGSNFTLKIRSTKLEDSAMYFCASSGVRGANYGYTFGSGTRLTVV.

The rearrangement joins TRBV20-1 to TRBJ2-7; weak D call: TRBD1 (7 bases). This CDR3 has 11 amino acids. V was clipped by 6 bases and J by 3 bases, with 9 bases between them. Germline V gene lookup returns CDR1 DFQATT and CDR2 SNEGSKA (reference sequence). CDR3 sequence: CSAQGGYEQYF. As DNA, the CDR3 is TGCAGTGCCCAGGGGGGCTACGAGCAGTACTTC.

This chain links TRBV21-1 with TRBJ2-4; the table's D call, TRBD2, has no DNA check behind it. TRBV21-1 is a pseudogene. The CDR3 is made up of 18 amino acids. DNA of the CDR3: TGTGCCAGCAGCAAGAAGCTAGCGGGAGATGTAGGCAAAAACATTCAGTACTTC. Translating it yields CASSKKLAGDVGKNIQYF.

This chain joins TRBV4-2 and TRBJ1-5, with TRBD1 matching over 10 bases. Germline assignment: CDR1 LGHNA and CDR2 YNFKEQ. The CDR3 contains 16 residues. V was clipped by 1 base and J by 7 bases; unmatched bases: 7. The CDR3 nucleotides are TGTGCCAGCAGCCAAGGGACCCGGGACAGGGGCCAGCCCCAGCATTTT. Its translation is CASSQGTRDRGQPQHF.

This clone has a single count. J is TRBJ2-5 and V is TRBV5-1, with D tentatively TRBD2 (6 bases). The germline V gene encodes CDR1 SGHRS and CDR2 YFSETQ. Trimming cost V 3 bases and J 2 bases, with 11 bases left between them. This CDR3 is 14 amino acids long. The CDR3 sequence is CASSWDSGQETQYF. The CDR3 DNA sequence: TGCGCCAGCAGCTGGGATAGCGGACAAGAGACCCAGTACTTC.

This chain uses TRBV5-1 with TRBJ1-1, with a weak D call TRBD1 (6 bases). V shed 2 bases and J shed 1 base, with 18 bases lying between them. This CDR3 is built from 17 residues. Germline CDR1 is SGHRS and CDR2 is YFSETQ. CDR3 sequence reads: CASSLVTGNHPNTEAFF. CDR3 bases: TGCGCCAGCAGCTTAGTGACAGGCAATCACCCGAACACTGAAGCTTTCTTT. Variable domain in full (rest from reference TRBV5-1 and TRBJ1-1): KAGVTQTPRYLIKTRGQQVTLSCSPISGHRSVSWYQQTPGQGLQFLFEYFSETQRNKGNFPGRFSGRQFSNSRSEMNVSTLELGDSALYLCASSLVTGNHPNTEAFFGQGTRLTVV.

This chain joins TRBV18 and TRBJ2-5, with D unclear. This CDR3 is built from 13 residues. Per the germline V gene, CDR1 is KGHSH and CDR2 is LQKENI. Trimming pared 4 bases from V and 5 bases from J, leaving 11 bases between. CDR3 DNA sequence: TGTGCCAGCTCACGACTTCCTTCGGAGACCCAGTACTTC. It is translated as CASSRLPSETQYF.

V is TRBV14 and J is TRBJ2-7; TRBD2 aligns across 13 bases. This CDR3 region has 17 residues. The J segment lost 6 bases and the V segment lost 5 bases, leaving 13 bases of the junction unmatched. CDR1 is SGHDN and CDR2 is FVKESK in the germline V gene. CDR3 loop: CASSERTSGRLSGEQYF. The CDR3 region has the DNA TGTGCCAGCAGCGAGCGGACTAGCGGGAGACTGTCAGGCGAGCAGTACTTC.